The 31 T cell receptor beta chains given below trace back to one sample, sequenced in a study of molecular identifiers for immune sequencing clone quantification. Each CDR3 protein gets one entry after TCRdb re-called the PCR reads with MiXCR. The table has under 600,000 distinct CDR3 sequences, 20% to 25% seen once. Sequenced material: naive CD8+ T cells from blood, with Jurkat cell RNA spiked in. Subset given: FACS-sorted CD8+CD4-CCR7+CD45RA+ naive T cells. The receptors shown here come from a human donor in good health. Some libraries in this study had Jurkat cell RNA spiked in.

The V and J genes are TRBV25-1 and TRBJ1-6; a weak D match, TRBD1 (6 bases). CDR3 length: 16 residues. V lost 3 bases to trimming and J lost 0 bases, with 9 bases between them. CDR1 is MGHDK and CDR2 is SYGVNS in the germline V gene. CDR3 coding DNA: TGTGCCAGCAGTGATACAGGGAGCTCCTATAATTCACCCCTCCACTTT. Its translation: CASSDTGSSYNSPLHF.

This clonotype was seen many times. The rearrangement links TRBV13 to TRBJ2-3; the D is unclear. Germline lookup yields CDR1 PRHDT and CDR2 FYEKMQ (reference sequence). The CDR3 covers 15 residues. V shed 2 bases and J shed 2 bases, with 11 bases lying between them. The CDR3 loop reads CASSLSQKLTDTQYF. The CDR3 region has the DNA TGTGCCAGCAGCTTATCCCAGAAGCTCACAGATACGCAGTATTTT.

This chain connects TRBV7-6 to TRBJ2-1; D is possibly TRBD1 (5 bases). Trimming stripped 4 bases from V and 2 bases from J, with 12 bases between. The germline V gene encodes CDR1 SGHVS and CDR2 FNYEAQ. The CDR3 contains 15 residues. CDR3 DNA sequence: TGTGCCAGCAGCTCCAGGGTCCAGGCCTACAATGAGCAGTTCTTC. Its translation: CASSSRVQAYNEQFF.

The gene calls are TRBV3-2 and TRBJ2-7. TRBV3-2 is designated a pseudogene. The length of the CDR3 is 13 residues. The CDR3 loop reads CASPKVSSYEQYF. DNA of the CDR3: TGTGCCAGCCCAAAAGTGAGCTCCTACGAGCAGTACTTC.

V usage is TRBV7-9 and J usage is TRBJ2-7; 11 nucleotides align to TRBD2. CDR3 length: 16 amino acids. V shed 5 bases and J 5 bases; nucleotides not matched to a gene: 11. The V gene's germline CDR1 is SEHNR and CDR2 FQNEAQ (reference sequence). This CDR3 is CASSPLAGENFDEQYF. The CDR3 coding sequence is TGTGCCAGCAGCCCACTAGCGGGAGAAAATTTTGACGAGCAGTACTTC.

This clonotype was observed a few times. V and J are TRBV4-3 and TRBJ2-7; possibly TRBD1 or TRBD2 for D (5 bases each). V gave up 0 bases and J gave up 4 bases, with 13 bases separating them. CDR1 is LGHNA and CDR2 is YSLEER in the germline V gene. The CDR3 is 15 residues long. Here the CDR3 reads CASSQDQRGGYEQYF. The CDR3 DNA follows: TGCGCCAGCAGCCAAGATCAAAGGGGCGGGTACGAGCAGTACTTC.

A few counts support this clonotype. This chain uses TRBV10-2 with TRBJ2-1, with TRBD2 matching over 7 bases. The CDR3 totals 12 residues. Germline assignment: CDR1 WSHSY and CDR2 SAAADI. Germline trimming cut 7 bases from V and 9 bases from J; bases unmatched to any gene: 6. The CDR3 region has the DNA TGCGCCAGCAAGGAGCGGGGCGGTGAGCAGTTCTTC. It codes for CASKERGGEQFF.

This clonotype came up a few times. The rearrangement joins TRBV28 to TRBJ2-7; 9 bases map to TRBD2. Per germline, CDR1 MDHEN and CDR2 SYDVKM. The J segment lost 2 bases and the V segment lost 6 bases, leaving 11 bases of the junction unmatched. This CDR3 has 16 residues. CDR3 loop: CASSSVAGGPPYEQYF. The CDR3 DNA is TGTGCCAGCAGCTCCGTGGCGGGAGGGCCTCCCTACGAGCAGTACTTC.

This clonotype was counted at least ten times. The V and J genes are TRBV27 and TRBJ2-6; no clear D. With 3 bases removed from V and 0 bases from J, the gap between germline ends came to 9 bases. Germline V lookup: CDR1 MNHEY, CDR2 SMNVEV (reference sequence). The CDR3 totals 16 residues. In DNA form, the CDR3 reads TGTGCCAGCAGTTTTTTGGGAATCTCTGGGGCCAACGTCCTGACTTTC. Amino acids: CASSFLGISGANVLTF.

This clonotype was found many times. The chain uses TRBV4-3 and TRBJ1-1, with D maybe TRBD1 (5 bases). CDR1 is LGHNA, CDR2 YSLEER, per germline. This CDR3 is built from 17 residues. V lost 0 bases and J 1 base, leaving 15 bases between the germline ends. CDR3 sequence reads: CASSQETPTGTNTEAFF. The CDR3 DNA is TGCGCCAGCAGCCAAGAAACCCCGACGGGGACGAACACTGAAGCTTTCTTT.

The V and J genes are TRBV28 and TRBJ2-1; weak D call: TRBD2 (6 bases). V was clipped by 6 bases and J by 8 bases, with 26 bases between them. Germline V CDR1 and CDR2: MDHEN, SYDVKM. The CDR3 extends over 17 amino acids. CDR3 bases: TGTGCCAGCAGACCCAAGTGGGGATTAACGGGAGTCTATGAGCAGTTCTTC. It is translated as CASRPKWGLTGVYEQFF.

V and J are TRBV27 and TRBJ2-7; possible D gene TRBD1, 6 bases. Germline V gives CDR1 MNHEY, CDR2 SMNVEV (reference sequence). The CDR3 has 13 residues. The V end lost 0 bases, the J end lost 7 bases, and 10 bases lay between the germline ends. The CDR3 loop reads CASSLSQGNEQYF. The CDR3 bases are TGTGCCAGCAGTTTATCACAGGGAAATGAGCAGTACTTC.

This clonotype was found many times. This CDR3 reads CASSWATGGEEQYF. In nucleotides, the CDR3 is TGCGCCAGCAGCTGGGCGACAGGGGGCGAAGAGCAGTACTTC. This chain uses TRBV5-1 with TRBJ2-7; 10 bases agree with TRBD1. With 3 bases clipped from V and 7 bases from J, the junction kept 7 bases outside the gene matches. CDR3 size: 14 residues. CDR1 is SGHRS, CDR2 YFSETQ, per germline.

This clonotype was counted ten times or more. CDR3 amino acids: CASSLPGNYGYTF. CDR3 DNA sequence: TGTGCCAGCAGTTTACCAGGGAACTATGGCTACACCTTC. The V call is TRBV12-3 or TRBV12-4, the J call TRBJ1-2; D might be TRBD1 (5 bases). V was clipped by 2 bases and J by 2 bases, with 6 bases between them. The CDR3 runs 13 residues.

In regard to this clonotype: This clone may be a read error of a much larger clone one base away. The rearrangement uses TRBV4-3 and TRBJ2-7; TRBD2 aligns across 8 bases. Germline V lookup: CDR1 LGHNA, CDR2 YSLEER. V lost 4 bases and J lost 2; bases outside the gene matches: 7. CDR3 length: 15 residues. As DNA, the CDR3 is TGCGCCAGCAGCCTAAATAGCGGGACCGCCTACGAGCAGTACTTC. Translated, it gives CASSLNSGTAYEQYF.

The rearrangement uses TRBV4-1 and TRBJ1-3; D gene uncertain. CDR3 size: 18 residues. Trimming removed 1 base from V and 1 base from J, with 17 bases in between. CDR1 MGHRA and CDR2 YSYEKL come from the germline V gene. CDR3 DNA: TGCGCCAGCAGCCAAGTAGGGTTCGGGTCTACTTCTGGAAACACCATATATTTT. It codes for CASSQVGFGSTSGNTIYF.

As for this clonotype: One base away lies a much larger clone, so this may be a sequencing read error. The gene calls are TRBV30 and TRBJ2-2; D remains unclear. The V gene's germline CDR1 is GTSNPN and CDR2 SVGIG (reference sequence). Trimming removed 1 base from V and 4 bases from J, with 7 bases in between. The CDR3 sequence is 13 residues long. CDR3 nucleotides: TGTGCCTGGAGTGCAGGCCCCACCGGGGAGCTGTTTTTT. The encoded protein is CAWSAGPTGELFF.

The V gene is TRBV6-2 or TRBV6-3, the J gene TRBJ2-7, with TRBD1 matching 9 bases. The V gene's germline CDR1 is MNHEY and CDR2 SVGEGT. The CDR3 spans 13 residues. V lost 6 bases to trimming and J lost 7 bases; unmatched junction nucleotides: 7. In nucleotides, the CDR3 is TGTGCCAGCAGCGGGGACAGGGCCATAGAGCAGTACTTC. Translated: CASSGDRAIEQYF.

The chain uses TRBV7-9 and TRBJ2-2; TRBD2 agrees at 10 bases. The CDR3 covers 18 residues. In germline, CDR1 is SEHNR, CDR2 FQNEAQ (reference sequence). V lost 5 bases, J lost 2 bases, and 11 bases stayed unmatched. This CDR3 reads CASSTSRTSGENTGELFF. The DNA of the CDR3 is TGTGCCAGCAGCACTAGTAGGACTAGCGGAGAAAACACCGGGGAGCTGTTTTTT.

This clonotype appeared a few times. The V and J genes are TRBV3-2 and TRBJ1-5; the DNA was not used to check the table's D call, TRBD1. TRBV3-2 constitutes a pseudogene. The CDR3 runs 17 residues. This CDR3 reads CASSHPAAGEFNQPQHF. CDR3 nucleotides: TGTGCCAGCAGCCACCCCGCGGCAGGGGAATTCAATCAGCCCCAGCATTTT.

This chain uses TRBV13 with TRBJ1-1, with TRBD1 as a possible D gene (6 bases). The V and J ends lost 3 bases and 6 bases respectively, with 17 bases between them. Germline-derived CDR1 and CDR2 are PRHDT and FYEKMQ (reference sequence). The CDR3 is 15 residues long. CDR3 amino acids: CASSFSGWGQAEAFF. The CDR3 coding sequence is TGTGCCAGCAGCTTCTCGGGCTGGGGACAAGCTGAAGCTTTCTTT.

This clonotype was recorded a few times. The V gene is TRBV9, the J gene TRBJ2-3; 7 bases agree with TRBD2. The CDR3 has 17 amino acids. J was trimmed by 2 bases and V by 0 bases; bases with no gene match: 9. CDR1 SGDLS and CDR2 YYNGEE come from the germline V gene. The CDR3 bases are TGTGCCAGCAGCGTAGAGGCGGGAGACTACCACACAGATACGCAGTATTTT. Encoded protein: CASSVEAGDYHTDTQYF.

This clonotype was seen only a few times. CDR3 amino acids: CASSSGSGGDSYNEQFF. Written as DNA, the CDR3 is TGTGCCAGCAGTTCAGGCTCTGGGGGGGACTCCTACAATGAGCAGTTCTTC. The chain employs TRBV6-2 or TRBV6-3 and TRBJ2-1, with 7 bases lining up with TRBD2. This CDR3 is 17 amino acids long. V lost 4 bases, J lost 0 bases, and 9 bases stayed unmatched. The germline gives CDR1 MNHEY, CDR2 SVGEGT.

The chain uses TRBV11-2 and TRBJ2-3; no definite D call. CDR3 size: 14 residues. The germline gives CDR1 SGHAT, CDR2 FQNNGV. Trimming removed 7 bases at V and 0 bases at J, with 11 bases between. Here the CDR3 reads CASTEGASTDTQYF. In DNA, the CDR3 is TGTGCCAGCACGGAAGGAGCTAGCACAGATACGCAGTATTTT.

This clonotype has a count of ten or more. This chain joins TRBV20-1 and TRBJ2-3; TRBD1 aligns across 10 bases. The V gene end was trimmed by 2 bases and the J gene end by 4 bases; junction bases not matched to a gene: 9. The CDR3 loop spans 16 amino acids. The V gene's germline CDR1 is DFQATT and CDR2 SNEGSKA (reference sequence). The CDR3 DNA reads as TGCAGTGCTAGACCGGACAGGGGGTACGAAGCAGATACGCAGTATTTT. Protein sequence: CSARPDRGYEADTQYF.

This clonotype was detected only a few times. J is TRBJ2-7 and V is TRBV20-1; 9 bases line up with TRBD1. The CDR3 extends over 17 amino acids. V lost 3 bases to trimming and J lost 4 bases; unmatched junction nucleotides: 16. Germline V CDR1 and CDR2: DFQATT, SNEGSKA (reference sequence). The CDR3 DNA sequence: TGCAGTGCTAGCCATCCCGATATAGACAGGGGGGGTTACGAGCAGTACTTC. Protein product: CSASHPDIDRGGYEQYF.

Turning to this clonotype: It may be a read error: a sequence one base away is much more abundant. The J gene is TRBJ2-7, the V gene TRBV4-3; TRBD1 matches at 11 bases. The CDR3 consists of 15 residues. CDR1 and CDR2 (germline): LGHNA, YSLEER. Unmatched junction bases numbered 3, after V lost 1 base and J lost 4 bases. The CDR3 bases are TGCGCCAGCAGCCAAGCCGGGACAGGGGGTTACGAGCAGTACTTC. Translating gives CASSQAGTGGYEQYF.

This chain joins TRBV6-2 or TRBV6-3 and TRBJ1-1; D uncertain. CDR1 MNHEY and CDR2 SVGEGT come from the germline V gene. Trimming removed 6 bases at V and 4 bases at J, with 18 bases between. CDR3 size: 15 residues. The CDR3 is CASRPGREGGTEAFF. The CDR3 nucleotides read TGTGCCAGCAGACCCGGTCGAGAAGGCGGCACTGAAGCTTTCTTT.

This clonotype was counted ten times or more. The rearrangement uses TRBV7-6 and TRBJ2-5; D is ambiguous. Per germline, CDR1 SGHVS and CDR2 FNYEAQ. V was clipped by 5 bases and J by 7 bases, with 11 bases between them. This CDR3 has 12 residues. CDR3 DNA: TGTGCCAGCAGCGTGAGCAGTGTGACCCAGTACTTC. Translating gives CASSVSSVTQYF.

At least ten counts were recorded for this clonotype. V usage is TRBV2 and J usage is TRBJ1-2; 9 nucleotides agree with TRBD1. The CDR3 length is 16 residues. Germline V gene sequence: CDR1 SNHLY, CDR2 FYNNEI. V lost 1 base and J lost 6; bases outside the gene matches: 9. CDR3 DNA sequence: TGTGCCAGCAGTGAAGGGACAGGGGTGTTGTTGAATGGCTACACCTTC. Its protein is CASSEGTGVLLNGYTF.

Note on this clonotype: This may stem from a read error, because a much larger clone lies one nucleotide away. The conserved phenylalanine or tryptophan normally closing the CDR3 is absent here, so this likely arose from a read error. CDR3 bases: TGCGCCAGCAGCCAAGTTCCAGCTCAAGAGACCCAGTACCTC. Its translation is CASSQVPAQETQYL. The V gene is TRBV4-1, the J gene TRBJ2-5; no reliable D call. V was clipped by 1 base and J by 2 bases, with 8 bases between them. The CDR3 spans 14 residues. CDR1 and CDR2 from the germline V gene are MGHRA and YSYEKL.